The 18 T cell receptor beta chains below were found in one sample sequenced in a study of CD8+ T cells in alopecia areata. Individuals with alopecia areata gave both lesional scalp punch biopsies and peripheral blood for collection. Extraction and reverse transcription of RNA yielded cDNA as the sequencing template. Repertoires were generated with immunoSEQ multiplex PCR, while TCRdb's copy carries only in-frame clones and drops some. Of roughly 6,800 clones in the sample, roughly 67% were seen once. Sequencing used skin, obtained at week 0. These receptors were collected from a human donor with alopecia areata.

V is TRBV4-1 and J is TRBJ1-2; 10 bases line up with TRBD1. Germline-derived CDR1 and CDR2 are MGHRA and YSYEKL. This CDR3 is 16 amino acids long. Trimming removed 6 bases from V and 8 bases from J; junction bases left unmatched: 15. CDR3 sequence reads: CASRTSGTGEPGGYTF. The CDR3 DNA reads TGCGCCAGCAGAACTTCCGGGACAGGGGAACCCGGGGGCTACACCTTC.

The V and J genes are TRBV7-3 and TRBJ2-1; no reliable D call. The CDR3 covers 13 residues. With 5 bases removed from V and 2 bases from J, the gap between germline ends came to 7 bases. CDR1 and CDR2 from the germline V gene are SGHTA and FQGTGA. The CDR3: CASSTGPYNEQFF. The DNA for the CDR3 is TGTGCCAGCAGCACCGGACCCTACAATGAGCAGTTCTTC. Filled out from reference TRBV7-3 and TRBJ2-1, the complete variable domain reads GAGVSQTPSNKVTEKGKYVELRCDPISGHTALYWYRQSLGQGPEFLIYFQGTGAADDSGLPNDRFFAVRPEGSVSTLKIQRTERGDSAVYLCASSTGPYNEQFFGPGTRLTVL.

V gene TRBV18 combines with J gene TRBJ1-3; D is undetermined. Per germline, CDR1 KGHSH and CDR2 LQKENI. Trimming cost V 3 bases and J 1 base, with 10 bases left between them. This CDR3 spans 15 amino acids. DNA for the CDR3: TGTGCCAGCTCACCCCTCGGGTCATCTGGAAACACCATATATTTT. Its translation is CASSPLGSSGNTIYF.

The V and J genes are TRBV9 and TRBJ2-1; 10 bases map to TRBD2. Germline loops: CDR1 SGDLS, CDR2 YYNGEE. This CDR3 has 14 residues. Trimming removed 4 bases from V and 5 bases from J; junction bases left unmatched: 3. The CDR3 bases are TGTGCCAGCAGCTTGACTAGCGGGCACAATGAGCAGTTCTTC. Translation: CASSLTSGHNEQFF.

The chain combines TRBV5-4 with TRBJ1-5; tentative D call: TRBD1 (5 bases). V was cut by 1 base and J by 3 bases, with 11 bases left in between. Germline V gene lookup returns CDR1 SGHNT and CDR2 YYREEE (reference sequence). The CDR3 length is 15 residues. This CDR3 reads CASSLRGGTNQPQHF. The CDR3 region has the DNA TGTGCCAGCAGCTTGCGGGGGGGTACCAATCAGCCCCAGCATTTT.

The V and J genes are TRBV13 and TRBJ2-7, with no clear D. The CDR3 runs to 15 residues. CDR1 and CDR2 from the germline V gene are PRHDT and FYEKMQ (reference sequence). Trimming shortened V by 2 bases and J by 2 bases, and 13 bases separated the two germline ends. The CDR3 loop reads CASSLTHGAAYEQYF. The CDR3 DNA sequence: TGTGCCAGCAGCTTAACTCACGGCGCAGCCTACGAGCAGTACTTC. Complete variable domain (other parts from reference TRBV13 and TRBJ2-7): AAGVIQSPRHLIKEKRETATLKCYPIPRHDTVYWYQQGPGQDPQFLISFYEKMQSDKGSIPDRFSAQQFSDYHSELNMSSLELGDSALYFCASSLTHGAAYEQYFGPGTRLTVT.

This chain uses TRBV2 with TRBJ1-1, with D perhaps TRBD1 (5 bases). The germline CDR1 and CDR2 sequences are SNHLY and FYNNEI. The CDR3 contains 13 residues. V lost 3 bases and J lost 7, with 12 bases in between. This CDR3 is CASSDDRFVEAFF. The CDR3 nucleotides read TGTGCCAGCAGTGATGACAGATTTGTTGAAGCTTTCTTT.

The chain carries TRBV5-5 and TRBJ2-3; TRBD2 aligns across 11 bases. This CDR3 contains 17 residues. The ends lost 0 bases at V and 1 base at J; junction bases unmatched: 4. Looked up from germline, CDR1 is SGHKS and CDR2 is YYEKEE (reference sequence). The DNA of the CDR3 is TGTGCCAGCAGCTTGGAGGCTAGCGGGGGGCGCACAGATACGCAGTATTTT. This translates into CASSLEASGGRTDTQYF. The entire variable domain, with the rest obtained from reference TRBV5-5 and TRBJ2-3, is as follows: DAGVTQSPTHLIKTRGQQVTLRCSPISGHKSVSWYQQVLGQGPQFIFQYYEKEERGRGNFPDRFSARQFPNYSSELNVNALLLGDSALYLCASSLEASGGRTDTQYFGPGTRLTVL.

Concerning this clone: This probably arose from a read error, given a far larger clone one base away. The rearrangement joins TRBV4-2 to TRBJ2-3; 16 nucleotides match TRBD2. Germline CDR1 is LGHNA and CDR2 is YNFKEQ. CDR3 length: 18 residues. Germline trimming cut 4 bases from V and 2 bases from J; bases unmatched to any gene: 6. The CDR3 nucleotides are TGTGCCAGCAGCCCTCCGGGACTAGCGGGGGGGCCCACAGATACGCAGTATTTT. This codes for CASSPPGLAGGPTDTQYF.

This clone occurred a few times. The chain joins TRBV7-2 to TRBJ2-7; 9 nucleotides line up with TRBD2. V trimming: 1 base; J trimming: 7 bases; junction bases outside the gene matches: 8. Germline V gives CDR1 SGHTA, CDR2 FQGNSA. The CDR3 length is 15 residues. In DNA form, the CDR3 reads TGTGCCAGCAGCTTAGTAGCGGGAGAATTCGGAGAGCAGTACTTC. Translation gives CASSLVAGEFGEQYF.

In the case of this clone: Germline and junction disagree at one end, which may indicate a read error. Other nucleotide sequences in the sample specify the same CDR3. The V and J genes are TRBV7-3 and TRBJ2-2; 9 positions match TRBD1. The CDR3 runs to 15 residues. The germline V gene encodes CDR1 SGHTA and CDR2 FQGTGA. CDR3 sequence reads: CASSLQGAGTGELFF. In DNA form, the CDR3 reads TGTGCCAGTAGCTTACAGGGGGCCGGAACCGGGGAGCTGTTTTTT.

In its sample, this clone was seen a few times. This sequence joins TRBV7-2 and TRBJ2-5; TRBD1 is a possible D gene (6 bases). Germline values: CDR1 SGHTA, CDR2 FQGNSA. The CDR3 contains 14 residues. V was clipped by 1 base and J by 5 bases, with 11 bases between them. The CDR3 DNA reads as TGTGCCAGCAGCTTAGTAGGGGGTTTGGAGACCCAGTACTTC. The encoded protein is CASSLVGGLETQYF.

The chain combines TRBV4-1 with TRBJ2-1; D unresolved. Germline V CDR1 and CDR2: MGHRA, YSYEKL. V dropped 9 bases and J dropped 6 bases, with 12 bases sitting between them. The CDR3 is made up of 12 amino acids. Here the CDR3 DNA reads TGCGCCAGTAGTAGGCCGGCCAATGAGCAGTTCTTC. Its translation is CASSRPANEQFF.

The V gene is TRBV4-1, the J gene TRBJ2-7; possible D gene TRBD2, 6 bases. Germline loops: CDR1 MGHRA, CDR2 YSYEKL. Between the trimmed V and J ends, which lost 0 bases and 0 bases, there was a span of 9 bases. The CDR3 consists of 15 residues. The CDR3 nucleotides read TGCGCCAGCAGCCAAGAGGGCGGGACCTCCTACGAGCAGTACTTC. Protein sequence: CASSQEGGTSYEQYF.

The chain recombines TRBV7-9 with TRBJ2-2; D is possibly TRBD2 (5 bases). This CDR3 spans 18 amino acids. Trimming took off 1 base at V and 4 bases at J, with 19 bases between the two ends. Germline assignment: CDR1 SEHNR and CDR2 FQNEAQ (reference sequence). The DNA for the CDR3 is TGTGCCAGCAGCTTAGTTCGAGCAGGAGGTTGTGGCACCGGGGAGCTGTTTTTT. Protein product: CASSLVRAGGCGTGELFF. Full variable domain (remainder filled in from reference TRBV7-9 and TRBJ2-2): DTGVSQNPRHKITKRGQNVTFRCDPISEHNRLYWYRQTLGQGPEFLTYFQNEAQLEKSRLLSDRFSAERPKGSFSTLEIQRTEQGDSAMYLCASSLVRAGGCGTGELFFGEGSRLTVL.

The gene calls are TRBV28 and TRBJ2-5; TRBD2 matches at 12 bases. V was clipped by 4 bases and J by 11 bases; unmatched bases: 5. The germline V gene has CDR1 MDHEN and CDR2 SYDVKM. The CDR3 loop spans 13 amino acids. This chain's CDR3 is CASSSGLAGTQYF. CDR3 nucleotide sequence: TGTGCCAGCAGTTCCGGACTAGCGGGAACTCAGTACTTC.

This clone was seen more than once but under ten times. The rearrangement joins TRBV6-5 to TRBJ2-5, with D unresolved. V lost 6 bases and J lost 2, with 13 bases in between. Germline V gene lookup returns CDR1 MNHEY and CDR2 SVGAGI. This CDR3 comprises 14 residues. The CDR3 loop reads CASRGWLDQETQYF. The DNA of the CDR3 is TGTGCCAGCAGGGGGTGGCTGGATCAAGAGACCCAGTACTTC.

This clone was seen just once. The V gene is TRBV5-1, the J gene TRBJ2-1; D is ambiguous. Germline loops: CDR1 SGHRS, CDR2 YFSETQ. The V and J ends lost 6 bases and 2 bases respectively, with 18 bases between them. The CDR3 covers 16 residues. The CDR3: CASTPTLGNPYNEQFF. The CDR3 DNA follows: TGCGCCAGCACCCCAACGCTGGGTAACCCCTACAATGAGCAGTTCTTC.